The source of this TCR beta chain is a study of vaccination and CD4 T cells after COVID-19. The overall study: Convalescents were six males and four females, two of them Hispanic.

Treatment: approximately 9-day PBMC culture with coronavirus spike peptide pools or control peptides (ViraFEST assay). Researchers reported culturing around 2 million PBMCs per well with approximately 9.3 IU/ml IL-2 and 10 ug/ml peptide pools. After culture for about ten days, isolation of CD4+ T cells was performed by negative selection. Sequenced with the Oncomine TCR Beta short-read assay was DNA taken from cultured CD4+ T cells. TCRdb re-called the PCR reads with MiXCR, one entry per CDR3 protein. The sample has fewer than 15,000 distinct CDR3 sequences, about 30% seen once. Of note for this clonotype: Its cognate antigen is unknown.

Trimming removed 4 bases at V and 4 bases at J, with 13 bases between. The CDR3 covers 14 residues. Germline V gene data show CDR1 as SGHTA and CDR2 as FQGTGA. The rearrangement uses TRBV7-3 and TRBJ2-5, with D perhaps TRBD1 (6 bases). The source was CD4+ T cells from blood, cultured in vitro, collected after SARS-CoV-2 vaccination. This TCR derives from a human donor who had recovered from COVID-19. The CDR3 region is CASSSLLGGETQYF. CDR3 DNA sequence: TGTGCCAGCAGCTCACTACTAGGGGGAGAGACCCAGTACTTC.